This TCR beta chain came from a study of T cells expressing NK-cell markers (dated by TCRdb to about 2020). About the investigation overall: Three sorted T-cell subsets (CD3+CD56+NKG2C+, CD3+CD56+NKG2C- and CD3+CD56-NKG2C+) from under ten donors had their TCR beta-chain repertoires profiled. Of the eight sequenced donors, seven were found to be HCMV-seropositive and one was found to be HCMV-seronegative. All eight donors whose samples were sequenced were randomly selected healthy volunteers, three of them men and five women. Illumina HiSeq 2000/2500, MiSeq or NextSeq was used to sequence libraries as 2 x 150 bp reads.

The run used an Illumina HiSeq 2000. TCR beta cDNA libraries were made by 5'RACE template switching that added a universal primer site and unique molecular identifiers. cDNA synthesis was primed from the TCR beta constant segment and was followed by two successive PCR amplification steps. The authors processed their data as follows. MIGEC was used to demultiplex reads and group reads by UMI, and MiTCR was used to assemble and quantify clonotypes. To remove erroneous sequences, TCR cDNA sequences were retained only when supported by two or more reads. The tcR package was used for downstream repertoire analysis, with clonotypes matched between fractions based on CDR3 nucleotide sequence plus V segment. VDJmatch was used to annotate antigen specificity against VDJdb, with one amino acid substitution allowed in CDR3. Through TCRdb reprocessing, the reads give one entry per CDR3 protein sequence; DNA is omitted. The V and J calls were determined by TCRdb, not by the authors. This sample's table carries roughly 430,000 distinct CDR3 sequences. 7.3% of the sample comes from the top ten.

Broad study findings and their caveats: For several donors, the dominant CD3+CD56+NKG2C+ clonotypes were among the top 10 CD8+ clonotypes and accounted for 1.0-7.0% of CD8+ T cells. It remained unclear whether the expanded NKG2C-expressing T cell clones were specific for HCMV antigens. Those dominant clonotypes were again the most abundant among CD3+CD56-NKG2C+ cells in a few donors, at roughly 25-60.1%.

The CDR1 and CDR2 encoded by the germline V gene are MNHNS and SASEGT. The CDR3 holds 14 amino acids from the cysteine to the phenylalanine. The DNA is unrecorded. Comments on this clonotype: Its antigen is still unknown.

To determine HCMV serostatus, a commercial ELISA kit was used to detect HCMV-specific IgG in serum. Peripheral blood mononuclear cells were isolated from blood by Ficoll density gradient centrifugation. The clonotype comes from a woman aged 18 to 75 in good health. The specimen sequenced was blood T cells: a sorted CD56 or NKG2C T cell subset, CD4+ or CD8+ T cells, or bulk PBMC T cells (not recorded which). Rearrangement joined TRBV6-1 to TRBJ2-1; TCRdb reports TRBD2, a call that lacks DNA to check it against. CDR3 reads: CASSNSGGPEEQFF.